The clone carrying this T cell receptor beta chain was seen a few times. At one end the junction does not follow the germline gene, possibly because of a read error. The same CDR3 is also encoded by other DNA sequences in this sample. These data come from a study of shared clonotypes between healthy human individuals. Assay execution took place at the deep level. For each subset, genomic DNA was distributed in equal portions over several immunoSEQ plates. The authors sequenced unsorted PBMC DNA on ten immunoSEQ deep assay plates. In the original analysis: For the immunoSEQ data, sequences were junction-only without quality scores, so filtering differed. Sequenced by immunoSEQ multiplex PCR; TCRdb stores in-frame clones only, minus some. V, J and clone size were drawn from that table, and D and trimming were deduced from the DNA. The sample gives about 450,000 clones, 70% to 80% of which show up once; about an eighth is in the top ten.

This sequence originates from a woman in her thirties or forties in good health. Some clones in this sample may be carry-over from other donors' samples. Sequencing was performed on PBMCs.

The CDR3 bases are TGTGCCAGTAGTAATCCGGGGATGAACACCGAAGCTTTCTTT. Protein: CASSNPGMNTEAFF. The rearrangement joins TRBV19 to TRBJ1-1; D remains unclear. Germline V gene data show CDR1 as LNHDA and CDR2 as SQIVND (reference sequence). The CDR3 is 14 residues long.